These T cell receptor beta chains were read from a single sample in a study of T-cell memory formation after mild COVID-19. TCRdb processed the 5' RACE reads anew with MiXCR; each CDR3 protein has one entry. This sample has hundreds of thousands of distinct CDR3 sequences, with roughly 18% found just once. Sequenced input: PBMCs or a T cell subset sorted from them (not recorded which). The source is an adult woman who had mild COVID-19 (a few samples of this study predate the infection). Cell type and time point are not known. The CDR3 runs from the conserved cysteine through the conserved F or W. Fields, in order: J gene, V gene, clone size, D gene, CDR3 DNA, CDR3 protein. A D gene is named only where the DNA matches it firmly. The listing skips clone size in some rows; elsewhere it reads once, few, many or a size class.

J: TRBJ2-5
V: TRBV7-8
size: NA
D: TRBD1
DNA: TGTGCCAGCAGCTTAGTTGACTCCCGGGACAGGGGAACCCAGTACTTC
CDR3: CASSLVDSRDRGTQYF

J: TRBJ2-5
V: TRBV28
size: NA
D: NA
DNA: TGTGCCAGCAGTCCCGCGTTTCTTCGGGACGGGGCCCGCGAGGAGACCCAGTACTTC
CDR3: CASSPAFLRDGAREETQYF

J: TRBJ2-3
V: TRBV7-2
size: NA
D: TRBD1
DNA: TGTGCCAGCAGCTTAGCCAGGGGGAAAGTCAATACGCAGTATTTT
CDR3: CASSLARGKVNTQYF

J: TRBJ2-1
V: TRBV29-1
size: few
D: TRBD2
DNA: TGCAGCGTTGACGCGCCTAGCGGGATGATTGATGAGCAGTTCTTC
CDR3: CSVDAPSGMIDEQFF

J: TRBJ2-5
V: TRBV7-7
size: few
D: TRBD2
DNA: TGTGCTAGCAGCTTAACGGCGGGGGTAGGAGAGACCCAGTACTTC
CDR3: CASSLTAGVGETQYF

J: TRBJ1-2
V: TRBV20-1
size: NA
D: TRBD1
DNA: TGCAGTGCTGAAACTCCGGGACAGGGGGCAAGCTATGGCTACACCTTC
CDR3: CSAETPGQGASYGYTF

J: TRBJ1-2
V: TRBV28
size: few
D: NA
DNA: TGTGCCAGCAGTTTAGTCAGGTCTAACTATGGCTACACCTTC
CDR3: CASSLVRSNYGYTF

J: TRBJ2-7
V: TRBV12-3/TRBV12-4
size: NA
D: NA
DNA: TGTGCCAGCAGGGCAGACAGGAAGGACTACGAGCAGTACTTC
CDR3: CASRADRKDYEQYF

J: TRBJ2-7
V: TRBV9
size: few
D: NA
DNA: TGTGCCAGCAGCGGGGAGGACAGGCTATCCTACGAGCAGTACTTC
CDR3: CASSGEDRLSYEQYF

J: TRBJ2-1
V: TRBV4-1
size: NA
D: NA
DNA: TGCGCCAGCAGCCAGAGGACAGAGGGCAATGAGCAGTTCTTC
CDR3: CASSQRTEGNEQFF

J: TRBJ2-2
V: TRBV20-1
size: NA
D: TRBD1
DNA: TGCAGTGCTGAAGTACCGGGACAGGGAAGACTCGGGGAGCTGTTTTTT
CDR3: CSAEVPGQGRLGELFF

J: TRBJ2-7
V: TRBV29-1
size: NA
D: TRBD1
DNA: TGCAGCACCTGGACAGGGGGCTCCTACGAGCAGTACTTC
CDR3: CSTWTGGSYEQYF

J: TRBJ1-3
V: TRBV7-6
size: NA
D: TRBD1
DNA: TGTGCCAGCAGCGGGGGACAGGGAGGGAACACCATATATTTT
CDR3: CASSGGQGGNTIYF

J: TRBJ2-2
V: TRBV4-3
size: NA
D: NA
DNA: TGCGCCAGCAGCCAAGAAGGGGTGAACGCCGGGGAGCTGTTTTTT
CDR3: CASSQEGVNAGELFF

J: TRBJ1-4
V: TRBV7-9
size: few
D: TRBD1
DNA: TGTGCCAGCAGCCCATTAAAAGCCGGGACAGGGAAGGAAAAACTGTTTTTT
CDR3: CASSPLKAGTGKEKLFF

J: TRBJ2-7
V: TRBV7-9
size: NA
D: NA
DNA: TGTGCCAGCAGCTTAGGGGCTCGGGACGAGCAGTACTTC
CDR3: CASSLGARDEQYF

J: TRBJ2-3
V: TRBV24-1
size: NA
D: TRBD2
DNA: TGTGCCACCAGTGATAACAAATGGACTAGCGGCACAGATACGCAGTATTTT
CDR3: CATSDNKWTSGTDTQYF

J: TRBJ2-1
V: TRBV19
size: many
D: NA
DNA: TGTGCCAGTAGTCCACGTCGGGGAAATGAGCAGTTCTTC
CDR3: CASSPRRGNEQFF

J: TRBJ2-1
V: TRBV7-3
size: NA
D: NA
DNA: TGTGCCAGCAGCTCGAGGGGTCTCCTTAGAGGGGATGAGCAGTTCTTC
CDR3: CASSSRGLLRGDEQFF

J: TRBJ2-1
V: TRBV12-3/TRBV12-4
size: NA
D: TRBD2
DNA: TGTGCCAGCAGCTCTCAGGGGTTAGCGGGGTGGGGCAATGAGCAGTTCTTC
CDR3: CASSSQGLAGWGNEQFF

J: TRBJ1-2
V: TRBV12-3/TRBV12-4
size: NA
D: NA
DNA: TGTGCCAGCAGTTTAATCCAGGAACGGAGCGGCTACACCTTC
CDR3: CASSLIQERSGYTF

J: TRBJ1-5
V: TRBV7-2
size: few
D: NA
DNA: TGTGCCAGCAGCTTAAATGACAATCAGCCCCAGCATTTT
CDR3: CASSLNDNQPQHF

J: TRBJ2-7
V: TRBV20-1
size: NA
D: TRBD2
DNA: TGCAGTGCCAGAATCCCGGGACTAGCCTACGCGCAGTACTTC
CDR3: CSARIPGLAYAQYF

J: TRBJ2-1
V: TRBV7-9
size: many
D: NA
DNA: TGTGCCAGCAGCCCCAGGGAGGTATCCTACAATGAGCAGTTCTTC
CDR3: CASSPREVSYNEQFF

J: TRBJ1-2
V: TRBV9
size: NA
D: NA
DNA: TGTGCCAGCAGCTCCGGCGGGGTCTATCAGGTTTATGGCTACACCTTC
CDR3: CASSSGGVYQVYGYTF

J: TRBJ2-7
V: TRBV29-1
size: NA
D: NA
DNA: TGCAGCGTCGTAGGGACATGGGGCACCTACGAGCAGTACTTC
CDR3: CSVVGTWGTYEQYF

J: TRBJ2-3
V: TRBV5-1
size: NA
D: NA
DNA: TGCGCCAGCAGCTCGACGACTATCACAGATACGCAGTATTTT
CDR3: CASSSTTITDTQYF

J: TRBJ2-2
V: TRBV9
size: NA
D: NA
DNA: TGTGCCAGCATGGGCCCAACGAACACCGGGGAGCTGTTTTTT
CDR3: CASMGPTNTGELFF

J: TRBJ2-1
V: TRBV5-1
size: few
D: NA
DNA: TGCGCCAGCAGCCCGGAGGGCGGGGTTAGCTACAATGAGCAGTTCTTC
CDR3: CASSPEGGVSYNEQFF

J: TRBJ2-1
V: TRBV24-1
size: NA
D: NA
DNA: TGTGCCACCAGTGGCTGGGGTGGCAATGAGCAGTTCTTC
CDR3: CATSGWGGNEQFF

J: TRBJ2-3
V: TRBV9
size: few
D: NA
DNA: TGTGCCAGCTCCCAAGGGGGCGGGGGGTTAACAGATACGCAGTATTTT
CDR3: CASSQGGGGLTDTQYF

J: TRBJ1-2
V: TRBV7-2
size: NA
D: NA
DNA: TGTGCCAGCAGCTTAGTGGCAGGGGTCATTAATGGCTACACCTTC
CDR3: CASSLVAGVINGYTF

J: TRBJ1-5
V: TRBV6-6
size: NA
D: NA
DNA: TGTGCCAGCAGCCGGGACATTAGCAATCAGCCCCAGCATTTT
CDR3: CASSRDISNQPQHF

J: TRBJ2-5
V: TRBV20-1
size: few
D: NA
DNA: TGCAGTGTACCGGGGGAGACCCAGTACTTC
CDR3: CSVPGETQYF

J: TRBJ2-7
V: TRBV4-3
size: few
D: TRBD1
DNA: TGCGCCAGCAGCCACTTGACAGGGGGCAGGGACGAGCAGTACTTC
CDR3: CASSHLTGGRDEQYF

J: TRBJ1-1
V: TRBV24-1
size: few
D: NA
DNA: TGTGCCACCAGCCTGTCGGGAGCGGGCACTGAAGCTTTCTTT
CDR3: CATSLSGAGTEAFF